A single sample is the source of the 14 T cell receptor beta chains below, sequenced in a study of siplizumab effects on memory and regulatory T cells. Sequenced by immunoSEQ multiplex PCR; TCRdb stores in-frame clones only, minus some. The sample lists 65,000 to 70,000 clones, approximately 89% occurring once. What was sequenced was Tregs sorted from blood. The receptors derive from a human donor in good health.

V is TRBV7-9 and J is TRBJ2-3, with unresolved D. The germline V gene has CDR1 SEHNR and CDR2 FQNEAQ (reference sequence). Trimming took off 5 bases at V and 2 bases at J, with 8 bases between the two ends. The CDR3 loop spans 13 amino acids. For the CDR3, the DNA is TGTGCCAGCAGCAACCGAAACACAGATACGCAGTATTTT. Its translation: CASSNRNTDTQYF.

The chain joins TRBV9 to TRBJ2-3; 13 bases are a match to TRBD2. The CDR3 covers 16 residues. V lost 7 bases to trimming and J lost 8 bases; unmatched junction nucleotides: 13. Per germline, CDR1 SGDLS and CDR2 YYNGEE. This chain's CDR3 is CASSRIGLAGVVTQYF. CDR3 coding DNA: TGTGCCAGCTCCCGTATAGGACTAGCGGGAGTTGTTACGCAGTATTTT.

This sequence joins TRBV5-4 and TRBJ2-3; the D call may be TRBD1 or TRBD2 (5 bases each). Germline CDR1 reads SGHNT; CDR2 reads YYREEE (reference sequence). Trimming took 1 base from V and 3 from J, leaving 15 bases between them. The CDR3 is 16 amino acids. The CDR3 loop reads CASSLWVSEGTDTQYF. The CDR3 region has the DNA TGTGCCAGCAGCTTGTGGGTTAGCGAGGGGACAGATACGCAGTATTTT.

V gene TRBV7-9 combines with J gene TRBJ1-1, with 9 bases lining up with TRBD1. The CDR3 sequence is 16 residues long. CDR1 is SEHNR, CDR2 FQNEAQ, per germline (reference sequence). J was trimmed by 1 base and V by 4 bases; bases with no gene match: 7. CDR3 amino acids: CASSSLTGGANTEAFF. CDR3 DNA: TGTGCCAGCAGCTCTCTAACAGGGGGCGCGAACACTGAAGCTTTCTTT.

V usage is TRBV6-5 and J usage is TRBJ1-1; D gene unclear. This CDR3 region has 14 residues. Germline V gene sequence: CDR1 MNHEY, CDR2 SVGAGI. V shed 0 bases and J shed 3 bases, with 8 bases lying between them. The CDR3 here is CASSYSVRHTEAFF. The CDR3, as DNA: TGTGCCAGCAGTTACTCTGTACGGCACACTGAAGCTTTCTTT.

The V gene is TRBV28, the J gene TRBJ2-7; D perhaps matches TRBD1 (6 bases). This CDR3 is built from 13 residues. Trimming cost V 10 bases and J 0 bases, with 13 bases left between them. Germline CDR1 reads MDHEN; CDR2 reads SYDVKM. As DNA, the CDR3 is TGTGCCACCTATCGGACAGTCTCCTACGAGCAGTACTTC. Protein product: CATYRTVSYEQYF.

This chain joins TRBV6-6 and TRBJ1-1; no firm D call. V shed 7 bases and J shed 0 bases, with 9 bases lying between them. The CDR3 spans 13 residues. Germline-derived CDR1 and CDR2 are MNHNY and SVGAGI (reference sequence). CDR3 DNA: TGTGCCAGCACCCTTTTTTTGAACACTGAAGCTTTCTTT. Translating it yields CASTLFLNTEAFF.

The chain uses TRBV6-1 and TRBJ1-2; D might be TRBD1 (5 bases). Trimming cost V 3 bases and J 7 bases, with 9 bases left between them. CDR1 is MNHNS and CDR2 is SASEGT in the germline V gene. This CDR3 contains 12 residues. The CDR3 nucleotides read TGTGCCAGCAGTGAGACAGTTTCTGGCTACACCTTC. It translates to CASSETVSGYTF.

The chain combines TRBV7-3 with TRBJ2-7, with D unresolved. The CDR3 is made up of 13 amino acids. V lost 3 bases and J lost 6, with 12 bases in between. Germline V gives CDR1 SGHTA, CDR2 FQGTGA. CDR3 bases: TGTGCCAGCAGCTTCGACGGCCCCGGCGAGCAGTACTTC. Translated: CASSFDGPGEQYF.

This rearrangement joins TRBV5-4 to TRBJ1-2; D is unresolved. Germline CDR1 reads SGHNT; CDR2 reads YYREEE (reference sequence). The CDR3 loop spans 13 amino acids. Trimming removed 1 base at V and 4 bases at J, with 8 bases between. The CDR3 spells CASSLMALYGYTF. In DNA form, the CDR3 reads TGTGCCAGCAGCTTGATGGCTCTCTATGGCTACACCTTC.

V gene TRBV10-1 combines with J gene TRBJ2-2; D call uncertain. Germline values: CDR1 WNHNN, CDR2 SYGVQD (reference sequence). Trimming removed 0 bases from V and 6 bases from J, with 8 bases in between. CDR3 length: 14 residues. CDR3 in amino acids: CASSESLRPGELFF. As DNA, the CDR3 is TGCGCCAGCAGTGAGTCGTTGCGACCCGGGGAGCTGTTTTTT.

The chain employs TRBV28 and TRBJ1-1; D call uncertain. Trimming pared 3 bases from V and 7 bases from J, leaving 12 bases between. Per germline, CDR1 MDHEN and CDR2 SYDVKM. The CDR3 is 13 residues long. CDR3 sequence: CASSFVGTHEAFF. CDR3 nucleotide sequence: TGTGCCAGCAGTTTTGTTGGAACTCATGAAGCTTTCTTT. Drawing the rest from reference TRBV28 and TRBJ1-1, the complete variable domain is DVKVTQSSRYLVKRTGEKVFLECVQDMDHENMFWYRQDPGLGLRLIYFSYDVKMKEKGDIPEGYSVSREKKERFSLILESASTNQTSMYLCASSFVGTHEAFFGQGTRLTVV.

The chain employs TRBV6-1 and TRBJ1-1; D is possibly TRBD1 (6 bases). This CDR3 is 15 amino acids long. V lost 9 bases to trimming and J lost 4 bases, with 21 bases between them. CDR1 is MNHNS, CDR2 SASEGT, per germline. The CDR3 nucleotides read TGTGCCAGTGAACCCACAGGGCTCCGAGGCACTGAAGCTTTCTTT. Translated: CASEPTGLRGTEAFF.

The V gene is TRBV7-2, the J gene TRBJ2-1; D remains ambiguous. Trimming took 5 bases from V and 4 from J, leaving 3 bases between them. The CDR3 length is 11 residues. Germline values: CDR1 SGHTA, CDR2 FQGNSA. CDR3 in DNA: TGTGCCAGCAGCCCTTACAATGAGCAGTTCTTC. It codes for CASSPYNEQFF.